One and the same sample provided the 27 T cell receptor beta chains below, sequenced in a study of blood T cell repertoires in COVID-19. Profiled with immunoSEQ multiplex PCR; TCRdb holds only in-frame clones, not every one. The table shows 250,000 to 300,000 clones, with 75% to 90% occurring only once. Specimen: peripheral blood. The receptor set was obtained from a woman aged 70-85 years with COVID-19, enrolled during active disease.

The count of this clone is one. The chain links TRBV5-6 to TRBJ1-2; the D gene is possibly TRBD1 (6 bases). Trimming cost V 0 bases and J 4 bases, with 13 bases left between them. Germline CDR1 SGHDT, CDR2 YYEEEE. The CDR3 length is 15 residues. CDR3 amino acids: CASSLAGGGPYGYTF. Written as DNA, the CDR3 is TGTGCCAGCAGCTTGGCGGGGGGGGGCCCCTATGGCTACACCTTC.

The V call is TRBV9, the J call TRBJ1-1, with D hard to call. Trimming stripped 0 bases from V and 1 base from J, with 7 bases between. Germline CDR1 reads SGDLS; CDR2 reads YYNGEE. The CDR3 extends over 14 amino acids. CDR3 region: CASSVEQRNTEAFF. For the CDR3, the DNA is TGTGCCAGCAGCGTAGAACAGAGGAACACTGAAGCTTTCTTT.

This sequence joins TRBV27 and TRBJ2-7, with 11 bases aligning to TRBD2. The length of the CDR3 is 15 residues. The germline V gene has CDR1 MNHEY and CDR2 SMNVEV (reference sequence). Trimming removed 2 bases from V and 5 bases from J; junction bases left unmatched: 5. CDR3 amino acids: CASSLLAGGRDEQYF. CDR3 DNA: TGTGCCAGCAGTTTACTAGCGGGGGGCCGGGACGAGCAGTACTTC.

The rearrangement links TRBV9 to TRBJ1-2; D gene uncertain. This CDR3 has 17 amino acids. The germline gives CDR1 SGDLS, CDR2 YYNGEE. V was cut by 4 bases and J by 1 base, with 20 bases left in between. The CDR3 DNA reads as TGTGCCAGCAGCTCGCGGGTCTACGGAGTCGATAACTATGGCTACACCTTC. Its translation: CASSSRVYGVDNYGYTF.

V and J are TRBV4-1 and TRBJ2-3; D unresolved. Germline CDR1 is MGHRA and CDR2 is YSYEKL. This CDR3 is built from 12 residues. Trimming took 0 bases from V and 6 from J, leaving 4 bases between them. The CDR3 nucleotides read TGCGCCAGCAGCCAAGAAGCGGATACGCAGTATTTT. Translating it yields CASSQEADTQYF.

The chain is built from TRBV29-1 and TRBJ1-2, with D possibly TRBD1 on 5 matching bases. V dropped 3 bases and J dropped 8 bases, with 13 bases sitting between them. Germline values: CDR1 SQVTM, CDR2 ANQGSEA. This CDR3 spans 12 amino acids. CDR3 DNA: TGCAGCGTTGATATATACAGGTCCGGCTACACCTTC. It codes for CSVDIYRSGYTF.

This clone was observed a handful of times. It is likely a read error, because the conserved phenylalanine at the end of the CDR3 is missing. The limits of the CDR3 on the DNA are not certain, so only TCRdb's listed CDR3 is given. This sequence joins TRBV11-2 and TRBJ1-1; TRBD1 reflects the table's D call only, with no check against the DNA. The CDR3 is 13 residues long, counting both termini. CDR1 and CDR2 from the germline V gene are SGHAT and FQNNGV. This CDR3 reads CASTPVGGQGPKI.

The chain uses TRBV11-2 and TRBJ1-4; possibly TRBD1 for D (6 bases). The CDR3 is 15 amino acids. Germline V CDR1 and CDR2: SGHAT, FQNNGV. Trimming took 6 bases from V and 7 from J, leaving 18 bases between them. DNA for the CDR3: TGTGCCAGCAGTCTAACCGGACAGTCTGGTGAAAAACTGTTTTTT. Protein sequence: CASSLTGQSGEKLFF.

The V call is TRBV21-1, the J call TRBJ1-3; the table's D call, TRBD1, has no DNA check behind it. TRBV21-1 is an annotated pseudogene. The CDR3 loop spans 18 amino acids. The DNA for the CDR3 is TGTGCCAGCAGTCATCGGTGGGGCCACGACAGGGCTGGAAACACCATATATTTT. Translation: CASSHRWGHDRAGNTIYF.

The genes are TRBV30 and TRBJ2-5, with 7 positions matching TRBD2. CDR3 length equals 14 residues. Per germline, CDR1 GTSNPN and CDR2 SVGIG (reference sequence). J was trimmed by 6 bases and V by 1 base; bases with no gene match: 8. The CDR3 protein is CAWSGSLASQTQYF. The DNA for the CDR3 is TGTGCCTGGAGTGGCTCACTAGCGTCTCAGACCCAGTACTTC.

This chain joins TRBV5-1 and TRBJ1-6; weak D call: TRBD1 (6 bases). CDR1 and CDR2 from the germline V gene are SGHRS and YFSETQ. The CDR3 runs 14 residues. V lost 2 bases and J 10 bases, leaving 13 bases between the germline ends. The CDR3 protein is CASSFDRLTSPLHF. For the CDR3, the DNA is TGCGCCAGCAGCTTTGACAGGCTGACCTCACCCCTCCACTTT.

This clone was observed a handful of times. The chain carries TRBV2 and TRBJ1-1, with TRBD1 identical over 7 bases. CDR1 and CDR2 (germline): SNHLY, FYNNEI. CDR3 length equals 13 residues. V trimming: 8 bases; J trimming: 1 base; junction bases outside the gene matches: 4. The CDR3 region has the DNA TGTGCCAGCCGGGGACAGCAGAACACTGAAGCTTTCTTT. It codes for CASRGQQNTEAFF.

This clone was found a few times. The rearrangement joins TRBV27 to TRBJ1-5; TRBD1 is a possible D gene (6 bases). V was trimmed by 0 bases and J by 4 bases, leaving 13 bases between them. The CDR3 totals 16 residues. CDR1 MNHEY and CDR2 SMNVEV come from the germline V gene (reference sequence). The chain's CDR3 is CASSLSGQTRNQPQHF. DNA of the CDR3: TGTGCCAGCAGTTTATCTGGACAGACCCGTAATCAGCCCCAGCATTTT.

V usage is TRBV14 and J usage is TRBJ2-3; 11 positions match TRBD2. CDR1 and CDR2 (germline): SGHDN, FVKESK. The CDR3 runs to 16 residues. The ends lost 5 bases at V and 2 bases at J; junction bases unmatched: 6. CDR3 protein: CASSRLAGGYTDTQYF. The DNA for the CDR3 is TGTGCCAGCAGCAGGCTAGCGGGGGGCTACACAGATACGCAGTATTTT.

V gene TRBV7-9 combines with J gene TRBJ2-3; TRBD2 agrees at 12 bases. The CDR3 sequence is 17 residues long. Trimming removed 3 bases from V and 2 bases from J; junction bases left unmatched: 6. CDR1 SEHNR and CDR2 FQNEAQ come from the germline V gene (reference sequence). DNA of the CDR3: TGTGCCAGCAGCTTCCAAACTAGCGGGGGGCACACAGATACGCAGTATTTT. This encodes CASSFQTSGGHTDTQYF.

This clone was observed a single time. CDR3: CASSAGQGLGQPQHF. For the CDR3, the DNA is TGTGCCAGCAGCGCGGGACAGGGGTTGGGCCAGCCCCAGCATTTT. This chain joins TRBV5-4 and TRBJ1-5; 10 bases are shared with TRBD1. This CDR3 comprises 15 residues. V shed 4 bases, J shed 7 bases, and the junction held 8 bases outside the gene matches. Germline CDR1 and CDR2: SGHNT and YYREEE (reference sequence).

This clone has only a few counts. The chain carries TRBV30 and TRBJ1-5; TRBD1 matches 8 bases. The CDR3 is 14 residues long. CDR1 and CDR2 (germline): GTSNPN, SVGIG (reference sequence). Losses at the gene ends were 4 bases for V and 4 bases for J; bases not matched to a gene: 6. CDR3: CAWTGQGGNQPQHF. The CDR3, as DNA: TGTGCCTGGACCGGACAGGGAGGGAATCAGCCCCAGCATTTT.

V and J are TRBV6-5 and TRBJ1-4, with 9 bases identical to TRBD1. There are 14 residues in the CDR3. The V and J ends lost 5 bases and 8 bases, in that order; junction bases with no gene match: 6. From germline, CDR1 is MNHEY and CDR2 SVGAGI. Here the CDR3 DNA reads TGTGCCAGCAGTAAACGACAGGGGGGCGAAAAACTGTTTTTT. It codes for CASSKRQGGEKLFF.

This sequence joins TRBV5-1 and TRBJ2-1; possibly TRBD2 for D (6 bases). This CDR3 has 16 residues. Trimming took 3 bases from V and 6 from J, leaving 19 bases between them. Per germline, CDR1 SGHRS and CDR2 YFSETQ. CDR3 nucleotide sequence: TGCGCCAGCAGCTCGAAAACCACAACTAGCATCAATGAGCAGTTCTTC. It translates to CASSSKTTTSINEQFF.

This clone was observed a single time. DNA of the CDR3: TGTGCCAGCAGCTTTGCGGGGGATTATGGCTACACCTTC. It encodes CASSFAGDYGYTF. The V gene is TRBV7-9, the J gene TRBJ1-2, with D tentatively TRBD1 (5 bases). Germline V gives CDR1 SEHNR, CDR2 FQNEAQ (reference sequence). Trimming took off 3 bases at V and 5 bases at J, with 10 bases between the two ends. This CDR3 has 13 amino acids. Variable domain in full (rest from reference TRBV7-9 and TRBJ1-2): DTGVSQNPRHKITKRGQNVTFRCDPISEHNRLYWYRQTLGQGPEFLTYFQNEAQLEKSRLLSDRFSAERPKGSFSTLEIQRTEQGDSAMYLCASSFAGDYGYTFGSGTRLTVV.

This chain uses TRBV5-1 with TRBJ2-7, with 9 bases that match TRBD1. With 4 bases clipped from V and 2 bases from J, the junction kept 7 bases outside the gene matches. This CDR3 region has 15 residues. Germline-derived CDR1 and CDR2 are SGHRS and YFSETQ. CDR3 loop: CASSNPGQGTYEQYF. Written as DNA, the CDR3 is TGCGCCAGCAGCAACCCGGGACAGGGTACCTACGAGCAGTACTTC.

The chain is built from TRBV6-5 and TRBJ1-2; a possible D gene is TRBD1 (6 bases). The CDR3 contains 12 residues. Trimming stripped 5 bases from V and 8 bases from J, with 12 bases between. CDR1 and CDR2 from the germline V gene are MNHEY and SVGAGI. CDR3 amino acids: CASSPTGGGYTF. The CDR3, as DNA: TGTGCCAGCAGTCCGACGGGGGGCGGCTACACCTTC.

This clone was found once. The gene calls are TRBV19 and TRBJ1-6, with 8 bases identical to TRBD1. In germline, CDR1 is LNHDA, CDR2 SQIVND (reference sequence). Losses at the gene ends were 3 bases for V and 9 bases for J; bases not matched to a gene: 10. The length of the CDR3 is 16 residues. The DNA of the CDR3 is TGTGCCAGTAGTATCGCAGGGACAGGACACGCTTCACCCCTCCACTTT. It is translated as CASSIAGTGHASPLHF.

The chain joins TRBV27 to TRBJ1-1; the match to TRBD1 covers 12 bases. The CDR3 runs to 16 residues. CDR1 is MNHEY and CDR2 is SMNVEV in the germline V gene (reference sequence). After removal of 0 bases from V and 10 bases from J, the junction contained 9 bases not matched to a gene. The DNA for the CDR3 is TGTGCCAGCAGTTTATCGCTTCGGGACAGGGGGCGCAGAGCTTTCTTT. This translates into CASSLSLRDRGRRAFF.

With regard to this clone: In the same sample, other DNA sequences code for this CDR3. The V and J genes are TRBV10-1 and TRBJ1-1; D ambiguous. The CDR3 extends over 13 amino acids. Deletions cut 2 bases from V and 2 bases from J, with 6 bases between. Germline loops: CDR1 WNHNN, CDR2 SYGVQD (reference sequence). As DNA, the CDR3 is TGCGCCAGCAGTGAGGGCCGAAACACTGAAGCTTTCTTT. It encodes CASSEGRNTEAFF.

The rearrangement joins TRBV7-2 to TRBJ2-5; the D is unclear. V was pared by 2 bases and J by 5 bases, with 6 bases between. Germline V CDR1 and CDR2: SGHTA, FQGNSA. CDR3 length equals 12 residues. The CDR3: CASSLWHETQYF. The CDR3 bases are TGTGCCAGCAGCTTATGGCACGAGACCCAGTACTTC.

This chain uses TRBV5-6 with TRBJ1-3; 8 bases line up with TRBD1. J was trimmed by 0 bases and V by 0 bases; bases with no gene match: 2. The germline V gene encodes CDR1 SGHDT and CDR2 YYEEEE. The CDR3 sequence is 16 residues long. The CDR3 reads CASSLGTGGSGNTIYF. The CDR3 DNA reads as TGTGCCAGCAGCTTGGGCACAGGGGGCTCTGGAAACACCATATATTTT.